This T cell receptor (beta chain) was sequenced during a study of T cells in Graves' hyperthyroidism and ophthalmopathy. This clonotype was seen more than once but under ten times. Its antigen is not identified. Patients having uncontrolled infection, another autoimmune disease, pregnancy or lactation were not included. The authors took PBMCs from roughly 9.7 ml fresh peripheral blood. V was cut by 4 bases and J by 4 bases, with 10 bases left in between. This CDR3 is built from 13 residues. Germline V gene lookup returns CDR1 LGHDT and CDR2 YNNKEL (reference sequence). Points from the study as a whole: The model forecast ophthalmopathy, anticipating it by a median roughly 6.3 months before onset.

What was amplified from RNA transcripts were TCR beta CDR3 regions. Using the HTBI primer set, a first-round RT-PCR was run on the TCR CDR3. TCRdb independently ran MiXCR on the multiplex PCR reads; one entry per CDR3 protein. The table has around 340,000 distinct CDR3 sequences, approximately 13% seen once; the top ten hold approximately 23%. This chain links TRBV3-1 with TRBJ1-2, with D hard to call. This sequence was found in a woman in her twenties or thirties with Graves' hyperthyroidism. Source material: blood. CDR3 bases: TGTGCCAGCAGCCCGGACGGATTCTATGGCTACACCTTC. As protein: CASSPDGFYGYTF.